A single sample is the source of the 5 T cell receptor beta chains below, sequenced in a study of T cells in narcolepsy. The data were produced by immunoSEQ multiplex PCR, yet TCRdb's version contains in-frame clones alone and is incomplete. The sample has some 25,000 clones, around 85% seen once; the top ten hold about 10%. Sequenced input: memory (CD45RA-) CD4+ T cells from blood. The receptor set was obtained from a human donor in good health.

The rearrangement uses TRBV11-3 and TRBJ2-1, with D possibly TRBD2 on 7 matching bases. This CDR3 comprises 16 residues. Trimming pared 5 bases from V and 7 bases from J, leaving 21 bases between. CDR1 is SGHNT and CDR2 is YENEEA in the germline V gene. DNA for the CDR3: TGTGCCAGCAGCGGAGGGAACAGGGTCGGGGGGAATGAGCAGTTCTTC. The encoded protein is CASSGGNRVGGNEQFF.

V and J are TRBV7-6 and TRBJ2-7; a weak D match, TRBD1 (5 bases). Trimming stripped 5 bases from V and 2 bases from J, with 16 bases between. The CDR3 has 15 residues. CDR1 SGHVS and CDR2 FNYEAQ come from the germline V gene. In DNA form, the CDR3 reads TGTGCCAGCAGCCCCGCAGGGTGGCACACCTACGAGCAGTACTTC. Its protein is CASSPAGWHTYEQYF. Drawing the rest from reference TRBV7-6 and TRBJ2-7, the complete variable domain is GAGVSQSPRYKVTKRGQDVALRCDPISGHVSLYWYRQALGQGPEFLTYFNYEAQQDKSGLPNDRFSAERPEGSISTLTIQRTEQRDSAMYRCASSPAGWHTYEQYFGPGTRLTVT.

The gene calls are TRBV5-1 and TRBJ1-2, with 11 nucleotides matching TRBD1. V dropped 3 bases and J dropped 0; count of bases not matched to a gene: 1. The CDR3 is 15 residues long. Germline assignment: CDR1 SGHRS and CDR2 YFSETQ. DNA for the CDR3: TGCGCCAGCAGCTCGGGACAGGGGGCTAACTATGGCTACACCTTC. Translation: CASSSGQGANYGYTF. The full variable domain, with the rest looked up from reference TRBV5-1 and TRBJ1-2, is KAGVTQTPRYLIKTRGQQVTLSCSPISGHRSVSWYQQTPGQGLQFLFEYFSETQRNKGNFPGRFSGRQFSNSRSEMNVSTLELGDSALYLCASSSGQGANYGYTFGSGTRLTVV.

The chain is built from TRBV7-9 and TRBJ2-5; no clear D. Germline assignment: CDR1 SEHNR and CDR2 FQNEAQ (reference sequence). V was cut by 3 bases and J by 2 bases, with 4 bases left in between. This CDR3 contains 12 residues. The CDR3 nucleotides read TGTGCCAGCAGCTTTCTACAAGAGACCCAGTACTTC. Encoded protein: CASSFLQETQYF.

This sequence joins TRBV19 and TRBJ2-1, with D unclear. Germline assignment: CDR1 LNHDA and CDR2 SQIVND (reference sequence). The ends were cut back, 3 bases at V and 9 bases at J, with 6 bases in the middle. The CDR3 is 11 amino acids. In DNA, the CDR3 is TGTGCCAGTAGTATCCATTTTGAGCAGTTCTTC. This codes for CASSIHFEQFF.